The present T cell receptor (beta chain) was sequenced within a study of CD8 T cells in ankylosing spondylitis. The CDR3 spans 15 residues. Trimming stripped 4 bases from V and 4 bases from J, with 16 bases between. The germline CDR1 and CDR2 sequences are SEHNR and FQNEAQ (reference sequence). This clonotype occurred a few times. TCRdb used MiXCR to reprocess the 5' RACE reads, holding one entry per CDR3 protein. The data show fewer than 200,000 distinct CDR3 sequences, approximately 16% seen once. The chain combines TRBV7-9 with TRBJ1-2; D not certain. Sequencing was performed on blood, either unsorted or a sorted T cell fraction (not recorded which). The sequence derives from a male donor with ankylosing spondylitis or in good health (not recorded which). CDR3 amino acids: CASSSTASYPYGYTF. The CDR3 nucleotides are TGTGCCAGCAGCTCAACGGCCTCCTACCCCTATGGCTACACCTTC.